This T cell receptor (beta chain) was recovered during a study of T cells in localized non-small cell lung cancer. About this clone itself: Antigen: not known.

V lost 3 bases and J 3 bases, leaving 5 bases between the germline ends. Per germline, CDR1 MNHNS and CDR2 SASEGT. The CDR3 sequence is 13 residues long. The data were produced by immunoSEQ multiplex PCR, yet TCRdb's version contains in-frame clones alone and is incomplete. In the table there are about 56,000 clones, approximately 90% of which are singletons. Study-wide results and caveats: Researchers found a median approximately 53 of the top 100 tumor clones in adjacent lung.

The rearrangement links TRBV6-1 to TRBJ1-4; D not resolved. The sequencing here drew on peripheral blood, taken before any cancer treatment. The receptor was derived from a woman aged 40-69 years with stage I lung adenocarcinoma. CDR3 DNA sequence: TGTGCCAGCAGTGACCAGTCTAATGAAAAACTGTTTTTT. Its translation is CASSDQSNEKLFF.